Presented here are 22 T cell receptor beta chains from one specimen sequenced in a study of tumor and adjacent non-tumor tissue in lung cancer. Three rounds of nested PCR, following a modified ARM-PCR protocol, produced the TCRbeta library. Using its own MiXCR run on the multiplex PCR reads, TCRdb lists one record per CDR3 protein. The table includes 200,000 to 250,000 distinct CDR3 sequences, about two thirds detected once. RNA was extracted from bulk tissue without any cell sorting. Input material: lung tumor tissue. These TCRs come from a man in his sixties with non-small cell lung cancer.

Here the CDR3 DNA reads TGCAGCGCCGGACAGTCGGGGGCCAACGTCCTGACTTTC. Its protein is CSAGQSGANVLTF. The J gene is TRBJ2-6, the V gene TRBV29-1; weak D call: TRBD1 (6 bases). V was cut by 7 bases and J by 4 bases, with 11 bases left in between. CDR1 and CDR2 (germline): SQVTM, ANQGSEA. This CDR3 has 13 amino acids.

For this clonotype: A much larger clonotype is one base distant, so this may be a read error. The chain joins TRBV29-1 to TRBJ1-2, with D hard to call. CDR3 length: 10 amino acids. Germline V CDR1 and CDR2: SQVTM, ANQGSEA. V lost 1 base, J lost 6 bases, and 3 bases lay in between. This CDR3 reads CSVEGNGYTF. In DNA form, the CDR3 reads TGCAGCGTTGAAGGAAATGGCTACACCTTC.

V is TRBV11-2 and J is TRBJ2-6, with 7 positions matching TRBD1. The CDR3 runs to 19 residues. With 1 base clipped from V and 14 bases from J, the junction kept 23 bases outside the gene matches. CDR1 and CDR2 from the germline V gene are SGHAT and FQNNGV. The CDR3, as DNA: TGTGCCAGCAGCTTAGTTCCAGAGGACAGGCCCTCTGGGGCCAGCATCCTGACTTTC. Its protein is CASSLVPEDRPSGASILTF.

Comment on this clonotype: A read error is possible here, since a much larger clone lies one base away. The DNA of the CDR3 is TGCAGTGCTGGGAAACTGCTAACGGGGGCCAAAAACATTCAGTACTTC. This gives the protein CSAGKLLTGAKNIQYF. The rearrangement joins TRBV20-1 to TRBJ2-4; D perhaps matches TRBD2 (5 bases). Trimming left V 5 bases short and J 1 base short, with 18 bases between. The CDR3 has 16 residues. Germline CDR1 is DFQATT and CDR2 is SNEGSKA (reference sequence).

There are many counts of this clonotype. This chain joins TRBV6-2 or TRBV6-3 and TRBJ2-7; 10 bases line up with TRBD2. V trimming: 7 bases; J trimming: 0 bases; junction bases outside the gene matches: 6. The CDR3 runs 15 residues. Germline loops: CDR1 MNHEY, CDR2 SVGEGT. The CDR3 protein is CASTRTSGASYEQYF. CDR3 coding DNA: TGTGCCAGCACCCGGACTAGCGGAGCCTCCTACGAGCAGTACTTC.

Comments on this clonotype: The conserved final phenylalanine or tryptophan is absent from the CDR3, which likely points to a read error. The chain employs TRBV18 and TRBJ1-1; TRBD1 might be the D (5 bases). Germline lookup yields CDR1 KGHSH and CDR2 LQKENI. The V and J ends lost 2 bases and 4 bases respectively, with 17 bases between them. This CDR3 region has 16 residues. The CDR3 nucleotides are TGTGCCAGCTCACCATTCGGGGGGAATCCGATCACTGAAGCTTTCCTT. It translates to CASSPFGGNPITEAFL.

With regard to this clonotype: The junction departs from the called germline gene at one end, perhaps through a read error. This rearrangement joins TRBV11-2 to TRBJ2-5; tentative D call: TRBD2 (6 bases). CDR1 is SGHAT, CDR2 FQNNGV, per germline. This CDR3 is 16 amino acids long. The CDR3 here is CASNSTMGGPKETQYF. The CDR3, as DNA: TGTGCTAGCAACTCCACAATGGGGGGACCAAAGGAGACCCAGTACTTC. The full variable domain, rest sourced from reference TRBV11-2 and TRBJ2-5, is EAGVAQSPRYKIIEKRQSVAFWCNPISGHATLYWYQQILGQGPKLLIQFQNNGVVDDSQLPKDRFSAERLKGVDSTLKIQPAKLEDSAVYLCASNSTMGGPKETQYFGPGTRLLVL.

This clonotype was counted between two and nine times. This chain joins TRBV4-2 and TRBJ1-5; 7 bases align to TRBD1. The V and J ends lost 0 bases and 2 bases, in that order; junction bases with no gene match: 10. The CDR3 consists of 18 residues. CDR1 LGHNA and CDR2 YNFKEQ come from the germline V gene. The CDR3 sequence: CASSQDTGVRDGNQPQHF. For the CDR3, the DNA is TGTGCCAGCAGCCAAGATACAGGGGTTCGTGACGGCAATCAGCCCCAGCATTTT.

A remark on this clonotype: Mismatch with germline at one junction end may stem from a read error. V is TRBV11-3 and J is TRBJ1-1, with a tentative D call TRBD1 (6 bases). Per germline, CDR1 SGHNT and CDR2 YENEEA. The CDR3 is 15 residues long. CDR3 sequence reads: CANSAGKGGNTEAFF. As DNA, the CDR3 is TGTGCCAACAGCGCGGGAAAGGGGGGGAACACTGAAGCTTTCTTT.

Remarks on this clonotype: Compared with germline, one end of the junction differs, possibly owing to a read error. This chain links TRBV11-3 with TRBJ2-5; the D gene could be TRBD1 or TRBD2 (6 bases each). Germline assignment: CDR1 SGHNT and CDR2 YENEEA. This CDR3 has 18 residues. The CDR3 DNA reads as TGTGTCAGCAGCTCGCAGAATCGGGGGCGTGGGTTCCAAGAGACCCAGTACTTC. Translation gives CVSSSQNRGRGFQETQYF. Full variable domain (remainder filled in from reference TRBV11-3 and TRBJ2-5): EAGVVQSPRYKIIEKKQPVAFWCNPISGHNTLYWYLQNLGQGPELLIRYENEEAVDDSQLPKDRFSAERLKGVDSTLKIQPAELGDSAVYLCVSSSQNRGRGFQETQYFGPGTRLLVL.

In regard to this clonotype: A clone one base away is much larger, so this may be a read error. The chain recombines TRBV6-2 or TRBV6-3 with TRBJ2-6, with D tentatively TRBD1 or TRBD2 (6 bases each). V was cut by 2 bases and J by 5 bases, with 13 bases left in between. The CDR3 has 16 amino acids. Germline values: CDR1 MNHEY, CDR2 SVGEGT. The CDR3 coding sequence is TGTGCCAGCAGTTACACGGGGGCCCGCAGGGCCAACGTCCTGACTTTC. Translating it yields CASSYTGARRANVLTF.

As regards this clonotype: At one end the junction does not follow the germline gene, possibly because of a read error. The chain combines TRBV6-1 with TRBJ2-5; perhaps TRBD2 as D (5 bases). This CDR3 has 12 amino acids. Germline loops: CDR1 MNHNS, CDR2 SASEGT. CDR3: CASMSSWEIQYF. In nucleotides, the CDR3 is TGTGCCAGCATGAGTAGCTGGGAGATCCAGTACTTC.

With respect to this clonotype: A much bigger clone sits one base away, suggesting this may be a read error. In DNA form, the CDR3 reads TGCAGTACTAGTGGGACAGGGTCCTTGTCCCTCCACTTT. Protein: CSTSGTGSLSLHF. This chain links TRBV20-1 with TRBJ1-6, with TRBD1 matching over 9 bases. In germline, CDR1 is DFQATT, CDR2 SNEGSKA (reference sequence). CDR3 size: 13 residues.

Points on this clonotype: The junction differs from germline at one of its ends, possibly a read error. V is TRBV11-2 and J is TRBJ2-1; TRBD1 matches 7 bases. CDR1 is SGHAT, CDR2 FQNNGV, per germline. This CDR3 comprises 15 residues. The CDR3 sequence is CASSSGTDSHNEQLF. In DNA, the CDR3 is TGTGCCAGCAGCTCTGGGACAGACTCCCACAATGAGCAGTTGTTC.

In the case of this clonotype: No conserved phenylalanine or tryptophan ends this CDR3, so it is likely a read error. The chain uses TRBV4-3 and TRBJ1-5, with 11 bases that match TRBD1. With the DNA end fitting TRBJ2-3 better, the J assignment may be wrong. CDR1 is LGHNA, CDR2 YSLEER, per germline. The length of the CDR3 is 16 residues. The CDR3 DNA is TGCGCCAACAGCCAAGAGGCGGACAGGGGGCAGCAGCCCCAGTATATT. The encoded protein is CANSQEADRGQQPQYI.

As for this clonotype: A much larger clone is a single base away; this may be a read error. The gene calls are TRBV28 and TRBJ2-7; the match to TRBD2 covers 10 bases. This CDR3 is built from 14 residues. Germline CDR1 reads MDHEN; CDR2 reads SYDVKM. The CDR3 sequence: CDSSHSGGMYEQYF. CDR3 in DNA: TGTGACAGCAGTCATAGCGGGGGGATGTACGAGCAGTACTTC.

Points on this clonotype: A much larger clone differs by one base, so this may be a read error. The DNA of the CDR3 is TGTGCCATCAGCCAAGCGGCTAGCGAGCTGTCCCCCGAGCAGTACTTC. The encoded protein is CAISQAASELSPEQYF. The chain recombines TRBV4-2 with TRBJ2-7; possible D gene TRBD2, 6 bases. The CDR3 spans 16 residues. Germline V gene data show CDR1 as LGHNA and CDR2 as YNFKEQ.

This clonotype was counted at least ten times. The chain has TRBV4-3 and TRBJ1-6; D is ambiguous. CDR3 length: 14 residues. V lost 3 bases to trimming and J lost 9 bases, with 12 bases between them. CDR1 and CDR2 (germline): LGHNA, YSLEER. CDR3 residues: CASSQGPAGSPLHF. The CDR3 DNA reads as TGCGCCAGCAGCCAGGGCCCGGCAGGTTCACCCCTCCACTTT.

Comment on this clonotype: One base away lies a much larger clone, so this may be a sequencing read error. This chain links TRBV11-2 with TRBJ2-5; TRBD2 matches at 10 bases. The CDR3 consists of 13 residues. The V gene's germline CDR1 is SGHAT and CDR2 FQNNGV. CDR3 nucleotides: TGTGCCAGCAGCTTGGCTAGCGGGGGTACCCTGTACTTC. Translated: CASSLASGGTLYF.

A few counts support this clonotype. The junction differs from germline at one of its ends, possibly a read error. The gene calls are TRBV7-8 and TRBJ2-5; 8 bases match TRBD2. From germline, CDR1 is SGHVS and CDR2 FQNEAQ. This CDR3 has 17 amino acids. This chain's CDR3 is CASSLDRTGGSEETQYF. CDR3 DNA sequence: TGTGCTAGCAGCTTAGACCGGACGGGAGGGTCGGAAGAGACCCAGTACTTC.

Concerning this clonotype itself: No conserved phenylalanine or tryptophan is present at the end of the CDR3, so a read error is the likely explanation. J is TRBJ2-7 and V is TRBV4-1; no clear D gene. The V end was cut by 3 bases, the J end by 2 bases, with 14 bases between. CDR3 size: 15 residues. Germline V gene sequence: CDR1 MGHRA, CDR2 YSYEKL. The CDR3 coding sequence is TGCGCCAGCAGCCAGCAAGGCGACACCACCTACGAGCAGTACTCC. Amino acids: CASSQQGDTTYEQYS.

Note on this clonotype: A much larger clone lies one base from this, so it may be a read error. The chain couples TRBV6-1 to TRBJ2-7, with 8 bases identical to TRBD1. Germline V lookup: CDR1 MNHNS, CDR2 SASEGT. V shed 8 bases and J 7 bases; nucleotides not matched to a gene: 10. This CDR3 region has 13 residues. The DNA of the CDR3 is TGTGCCAGCGCCCTGACAGGGGATCGGGAGCAGTACTTC. Protein: CASALTGDREQYF.